The clone carrying this TCR beta chain occurred a few times. The antigen is undetermined. At the DNA level, this CDR3 is encoded by other sequences in the same sample as well. The sample belongs to a study of T cell responses to AZD1222 COVID-19 vaccine. General study findings and limits: Elevations in Spike-specific TCR breadth and depth followed administration of two AZD1222 doses. Reportedly, nearly half the spike-specific TCRs target unmutated variant regions. A mostly white British donor set with more females was recruited, and clonal diversity was possibly underestimated.

The assay was immunoSEQ multiplex PCR, and TCRdb's table has in-frame clones only and misses some. The sample has around 140,000 clones; about nine tenths are singletons. There are 16 residues in the CDR3. Germline V gene data show CDR1 as SGHRS and CDR2 as YFSETQ. Trimming shortened V by 2 bases and J by 0 bases, and 9 bases separated the two germline ends. Sequencing was performed on peripheral blood, taken 28 days after the second AZD1222 dose. This clonotype originated in an adult who received the AZD1222 COVID-19 vaccine. This rearrangement joins TRBV5-1 to TRBJ1-6; a possible D gene is TRBD1 (5 bases). CDR3 region: CASSLGASSYNSPLHF. The CDR3 DNA follows: TGCGCCAGCAGCTTAGGGGCAAGCTCCTATAATTCACCCCTCCACTTT.